This T cell receptor beta chain was found in a study of T cell repertoires in cytomegalovirus infection. A single record per CDR3 protein comes from TCRdb applying MiXCR to the reads. The sample has 680,000 or so distinct CDR3 sequences; about a third are singletons. This CDR3 spans 17 amino acids. CDR1 and CDR2 (germline): ENHRY, SYGVKD. Germline trimming cut 0 bases from V and 4 bases from J; bases unmatched to any gene: 11. The chain employs TRBV10-3 and TRBJ1-2, with 7 nucleotides matching TRBD1. The sequenced sample consisted of PBMCs. This clonotype was sampled from a human donor in good health (CMV status not recorded). Some clones in this sample may be carry-over from other donors' samples. The CDR3 nucleotides are TGTGCCATCAGTGAGTCCATCGAAGGGGGGACAGCCTATGGCTACACCTTC. This gives the protein CAISESIEGGTAYGYTF.